The 18 T cell receptor beta chains presented below share a single source sample, sequenced in a study of T cell changes during pregnancy in multiple sclerosis. Profiled with immunoSEQ multiplex PCR; TCRdb holds only in-frame clones, not every one. There are tens of thousands of clones in the sample; about 92% occur only once, and almost 5.5% lies in the top ten. Material: peripheral blood, obtained in the third trimester of pregnancy. The receptors were sampled from a female donor in good health, enrolled as a control in a pregnancy study.

The chain uses TRBV6-1 and TRBJ2-1; the D gene is possibly TRBD2 (7 bases). CDR1 and CDR2 from the germline V gene are MNHNS and SASEGT. The CDR3 has 13 residues. Trimming took off 6 bases at V and 8 bases at J, with 14 bases between the two ends. As DNA, the CDR3 is TGTGCCAGCAGGCGATGGGGGGGCGATGAGCAGTTCTTC. It codes for CASRRWGGDEQFF.

The gene calls are TRBV19 and TRBJ1-2; D is ambiguous. The CDR3 is 13 residues long. Germline V gene sequence: CDR1 LNHDA, CDR2 SQIVND (reference sequence). V gave up 9 bases and J gave up 8 bases, with 19 bases separating them. CDR3 sequence reads: CASAGSISGGYTF. The CDR3 nucleotides read TGTGCCAGCGCCGGATCAATCTCGGGAGGCTACACCTTC.

The chain is built from TRBV9 and TRBJ1-1; D unresolved. The V gene's germline CDR1 is SGDLS and CDR2 YYNGEE. The V and J ends lost 0 bases and 1 base respectively, with 7 bases between them. The CDR3 contains 14 residues. DNA of the CDR3: TGTGCCAGCAGCGTAGCTACCCGGAACACTGAAGCTTTCTTT. Encoded protein: CASSVATRNTEAFF.

This clone was found once. The rearrangement links TRBV7-2 to TRBJ2-1; the match to TRBD2 covers 8 bases. The junction had 3 bases not matched to a gene; V was cut back by 0 bases and J by 8 bases. This CDR3 has 14 residues. Germline values: CDR1 SGHTA, CDR2 FQGNSA. The CDR3 region is CASSLAPSGYEQFF. For the CDR3, the DNA is TGTGCCAGCAGCTTAGCTCCTAGCGGGTATGAGCAGTTCTTC.

The chain couples TRBV6-5 to TRBJ2-7; the match to TRBD1 covers 8 bases. The V and J ends lost 4 bases and 6 bases, in that order; junction bases with no gene match: 8. Germline loops: CDR1 MNHEY, CDR2 SVGAGI. This CDR3 spans 14 amino acids. The CDR3 DNA sequence: TGTGCCAGCAGTTCCCCAGGGGGCCCGTTCGAGCAGTACTTC. Protein product: CASSSPGGPFEQYF.

V and J are TRBV27 and TRBJ2-7; the match to TRBD1 covers 7 bases. V shed 6 bases, J shed 6 bases, and the junction held 5 bases outside the gene matches. The germline V gene has CDR1 MNHEY and CDR2 SMNVEV (reference sequence). The CDR3 is made up of 12 amino acids. The CDR3 DNA sequence: TGTGCCAGCAGCCCGGGACAGTCCGAGCAGTACTTC. This codes for CASSPGQSEQYF.

This chain joins TRBV2 and TRBJ1-2; 8 bases are a match to TRBD1. V shed 6 bases and J 2 bases; nucleotides not matched to a gene: 11. The V gene's germline CDR1 is SNHLY and CDR2 FYNNEI. The CDR3 sequence is 16 residues long. For the CDR3, the DNA is TGTGCCAGCAGGCACCAAGGACAGGGCATCAACTATGGCTACACCTTC. It is translated as CASRHQGQGINYGYTF.

The V gene is TRBV7-2, the J gene TRBJ2-1; perhaps TRBD2 as D (6 bases). There are 16 residues in the CDR3. Germline loops: CDR1 SGHTA, CDR2 FQGNSA. Trimming left V 0 bases short and J 3 bases short, with 12 bases between. CDR3 in DNA: TGTGCCAGCAGCTTAGCGCTTGCGCGGGGCTACAATGAGCAGTTCTTC. Translating it yields CASSLALARGYNEQFF.

The J gene is TRBJ1-1, the V gene TRBV6-6; D not resolved. CDR3 size: 13 residues. Germline values: CDR1 MNHNY, CDR2 SVGAGI (reference sequence). The V end lost 8 bases, the J end lost 7 bases, and 17 bases lay between the germline ends. The CDR3 nucleotides read TGTGCCAGCCGCCTTCGAGGCGAGGATGAAGCTTTCTTT. Its protein is CASRLRGEDEAFF.

This rearrangement joins TRBV6-5 to TRBJ1-2; 10 nucleotides agree with TRBD1. Trimming cost V 2 bases and J 8 bases; bases outside gene matches: 8. The CDR3 sequence is 15 residues long. The germline CDR1 and CDR2 sequences are MNHEY and SVGAGI. The CDR3 loop reads CASSYMGGQGQGYTF. CDR3 in DNA: TGTGCCAGCAGTTACATGGGGGGACAGGGGCAGGGCTACACCTTC.

This chain links TRBV7-9 with TRBJ1-6, with 8 nucleotides matching TRBD1. This CDR3 is 17 amino acids long. Germline CDR1 and CDR2: SEHNR and FQNEAQ (reference sequence). J gave up 6 bases and V 5 bases, and 12 bases lay outside the gene matches. The CDR3 sequence: CASSPRAGTGRNSPLHF. The CDR3 DNA follows: TGTGCCAGCAGCCCCCGCGCGGGGACAGGTCGTAATTCACCCCTCCACTTT.

The gene calls are TRBV7-2 and TRBJ2-7; D gene uncertain. This CDR3 contains 12 residues. The V end was cut by 8 bases, the J end by 0 bases, with 8 bases between. Germline V gene lookup returns CDR1 SGHTA and CDR2 FQGNSA. The CDR3: CASQISSYEQYF. DNA for the CDR3: TGTGCCAGCCAAATCAGCTCCTACGAGCAGTACTTC.

This chain links TRBV6-1 with TRBJ1-2; D is perhaps TRBD1 (6 bases). This CDR3 spans 15 amino acids. From germline, CDR1 is MNHNS and CDR2 SASEGT. V lost 7 bases and J 2 bases, leaving 17 bases between the germline ends. This CDR3 reads CASTAGGGSNYGYTF. CDR3 DNA sequence: TGTGCCAGCACCGCGGGGGGGGGCTCGAACTATGGCTACACCTTC.

The chain joins TRBV5-3 to TRBJ2-7, with TRBD2 as a possible D gene (5 bases). TRBV5-3 is classed as an ORF, of uncertain function. This CDR3 region has 15 residues. Between the trimmed V and J ends, which lost 1 base and 7 bases, there was a span of 18 bases. This CDR3 reads CARSLKTTGIVEQYF. The CDR3 nucleotides read TGTGCCAGAAGCTTGAAGACGACGGGGATTGTAGAGCAGTACTTC.

V and J are TRBV15 and TRBJ2-5; 8 bases map to TRBD1. The V segment lost 5 bases and the J segment 5 bases; nucleotides outside the gene matches: 13. This CDR3 spans 16 amino acids. Germline V CDR1 and CDR2: LNHNV, YYDKDF (reference sequence). This CDR3 is CATSGRDETGEETQYF. CDR3 in DNA: TGTGCCACCAGCGGTAGAGATGAGACAGGGGAGGAGACCCAGTACTTC.

This clone was observed once. The chain uses TRBV6-5 and TRBJ2-1; the D is unclear. The ends were cut back, 0 bases at V and 0 bases at J, with 9 bases in the middle. The CDR3 is 16 amino acids. Germline V gene lookup returns CDR1 MNHEY and CDR2 SVGAGI. As DNA, the CDR3 is TGTGCCAGCAGTTACTCGACGGGTAGCTCCTACAATGAGCAGTTCTTC. Residues: CASSYSTGSSYNEQFF.

The V call is TRBV13, the J call TRBJ2-1; 11 nucleotides line up with TRBD2. The CDR3 length is 13 residues. CDR1 and CDR2 (germline): PRHDT, FYEKMQ (reference sequence). J lost 7 bases, V lost 9 bases, and 5 bases had no gene match. The CDR3 sequence is CASTSGSTNEQFF. The DNA of the CDR3 is TGTGCCAGTACTAGCGGGAGTACGAATGAGCAGTTCTTC.

The rearrangement joins TRBV4-2 to TRBJ2-5, with 10 bases identical to TRBD2. The ends lost 0 bases at V and 5 bases at J; junction bases unmatched: 6. Germline values: CDR1 LGHNA, CDR2 YNFKEQ. This CDR3 is built from 16 residues. The CDR3 DNA reads TGTGCCAGCAGCCAAGATAGAGCGGGGGGGCCTGAGACCCAGTACTTC. It translates to CASSQDRAGGPETQYF.